These T cell receptor beta chains were read from a single sample in a study of T cells in Graves' hyperthyroidism and ophthalmopathy. TCRdb re-derived calls from the multiplex PCR reads in MiXCR, one entry per CDR3 protein. The repertoire holds 600,000 or so distinct CDR3 sequences, with approximately 14% as singletons. The sequenced sample was blood. The receptor set was obtained from a woman aged 50 to 65 with Graves' ophthalmopathy. Each CDR3 is given with its conserved first and last residue. Each record gives: D gene, V gene, clone size, J gene, CDR3 DNA, CDR3 protein. A D gene is named only where the DNA matches it firmly. Expanded clones are given a class, and other clones once, few, many or no size at all.

D: .; V: TRBV7-3; size: .; J: TRBJ2-2; DNA: TGTGCCAGCAGCTTAACTGGGCGTGACACCGGGGAGCTGTTTTTT; CDR3: CASSLTGRDTGELFF
D: TRBD1; V: TRBV6-1; size: few; J: TRBJ2-7; DNA: TGTGCCAGCAGGTTAACCCGACAGGGGGGATACGAGCAGTACTTC; CDR3: CASRLTRQGGYEQYF
D: .; V: TRBV12-3/TRBV12-4; size: few; J: TRBJ1-4; DNA: TGTGCCAGCAGTTTAGCTTTAGGACGTCGAAATGAAAAACTGTTTTTT; CDR3: CASSLALGRRNEKLFF
D: TRBD2; V: TRBV5-1; size: many; J: TRBJ2-1; DNA: TGCGCCAGCAGCAGCGGGACTGGGAATGAGCAGTTCTTC; CDR3: CASSSGTGNEQFF
D: TRBD2; V: TRBV6-1; size: .; J: TRBJ2-2; DNA: TGTGCCAGCAGTCACAGCGGGAGGTTCACCGGGGAGCTGTTTTTT; CDR3: CASSHSGRFTGELFF
D: .; V: TRBV12-3/TRBV12-4; size: many; J: TRBJ2-5; DNA: TGTGCCGCAGGGAGGTCAGGCCAAGAGACCCAGTACTTC; CDR3: CAAGRSGQETQYF
D: .; V: TRBV12-3/TRBV12-4; size: few; J: TRBJ2-3; DNA: TGTGCCAGCAGTAAAACCCAGATACAGAGAGATACGCAGTATTTT; CDR3: CASSKTQIQRDTQYF
D: .; V: TRBV27; size: many; J: TRBJ1-6; DNA: TGTGCCAGCAGTTTACGACAGTATAATTCACCCCTCCACTTT; CDR3: CASSLRQYNSPLHF
D: .; V: TRBV2; size: .; J: TRBJ1-1; DNA: TGTGCCAGCAGTGAGGGGATGGACACTTCGAACACTGAAGCTTTCTTT; CDR3: CASSEGMDTSNTEAFF
D: TRBD1; V: TRBV27; size: .; J: TRBJ1-6; DNA: TGTGCCAGCAGCCAGACAGGGGCAAATTCACCCCTCCACTTT; CDR3: CASSQTGANSPLHF
D: .; V: TRBV6-1; size: few; J: TRBJ1-5; DNA: TGTGCCAGCAGTCCCCGGGCAGGGATTAGCAATCAGCCCCAGCATTTT; CDR3: CASSPRAGISNQPQHF
D: TRBD2; V: TRBV19; size: .; J: TRBJ2-5; DNA: TGTGCCAGTAGTGAAGGGGCCTTAGCGGGAGTGGAGACCCAGTACTTC; CDR3: CASSEGALAGVETQYF
D: TRBD1; V: TRBV29-1; size: few; J: TRBJ2-7; DNA: TGCAGCGTGGAAGGGGGCACCTTAACGACCGAGCAGTACTTC; CDR3: CSVEGGTLTTEQYF
D: .; V: TRBV7-9; size: many; J: TRBJ2-1; DNA: TGTGCCAGCAGGTTTAGTACAAATGAGCAGTTCTTC; CDR3: CASRFSTNEQFF
D: TRBD2; V: TRBV3-1; size: many; J: TRBJ2-3; DNA: TGTGCCAGCAGCCGACCCGGGACTAGCGGGATGTCGCAGTATTTT; CDR3: CASSRPGTSGMSQYF
D: .; V: TRBV28; size: many; J: TRBJ1-1; DNA: TGTGCCAGCATCCAGTCAAGGGGACGAGCTTTCTTT; CDR3: CASIQSRGRAFF
D: TRBD2; V: TRBV4-1; size: .; J: TRBJ2-4; DNA: TGCGCCAGCAGCCAAGAGCCAACTAGCGGCCCATGGGTCATTCAGTACTTC; CDR3: CASSQEPTSGPWVIQYF
D: .; V: TRBV12-3/TRBV12-4; size: many; J: TRBJ1-5; DNA: TGTGCCAGCAGTTTAGGGTTAGGGGGTTATAGCAATCAGCCCCAGCATTTT; CDR3: CASSLGLGGYSNQPQHF
D: TRBD1; V: TRBV20-1; size: many; J: TRBJ1-2; DNA: TGCAGTGCTTGGACAGGGGGGTTAAAGGATGGCTACACCTTC; CDR3: CSAWTGGLKDGYTF
D: .; V: TRBV27; size: many; J: TRBJ2-7; DNA: TGTGCCAGCAGTTTTGGGTCGGGACTTCGGCACGAGCAGTACTTC; CDR3: CASSFGSGLRHEQYF
D: .; V: TRBV20-1; size: .; J: TRBJ1-1; DNA: TGCAGTGCTAGAGACAGGGGTCTATCTGAAGCTTTCTTT; CDR3: CSARDRGLSEAFF
D: .; V: TRBV7-9; size: few; J: TRBJ1-4; DNA: TGTGCCAGCAGCCCCGGGCAGACCAATGAAAAACTGTTTTTT; CDR3: CASSPGQTNEKLFF
D: .; V: TRBV12-3/TRBV12-4; size: many; J: TRBJ1-5; DNA: TGTGCCAGCAGTTTTTCGGGCTATCAGCCCCAGCATTTT; CDR3: CASSFSGYQPQHF
D: TRBD1; V: TRBV20-1; size: .; J: TRBJ2-1; DNA: TGCAGTGCTAGGAGACAGGGGTCAGGACTCCGTGACTTCTCGCAGTTCTTC; CDR3: CSARRQGSGLRDFSQFF
D: .; V: TRBV7-9; size: once; J: TRBJ1-5; DNA: TGTGCCAGCAGCCCCCCGGGGACGGCTCAGCCCCAGCATTTT; CDR3: CASSPPGTAQPQHF
D: .; V: TRBV6-5; size: .; J: TRBJ1-5; DNA: TGTGCCAGCAGTTCAGGGTTAGCTCGGCAGCCCCAGCATTTT; CDR3: CASSSGLARQPQHF
D: TRBD2; V: TRBV29-1; size: many; J: TRBJ2-5; DNA: TGCAGCGTTGAACCCGCTAGCGGGAGGTGGAAGACCCAGTACTTC; CDR3: CSVEPASGRWKTQYF
D: .; V: TRBV19; size: .; J: TRBJ2-7; DNA: TGTGCCAGTGGCAGGACCCCCTACGAGCAGTACTTC; CDR3: CASGRTPYEQYF
D: .; V: TRBV2; size: many; J: TRBJ2-3; DNA: TGTGCCAGCCTAAGACAGGGCACAGATACGCAGTATTTT; CDR3: CASLRQGTDTQYF
D: TRBD2; V: TRBV29-1; size: many; J: TRBJ2-7; DNA: TGCAGCGTTAGCGGTCCCGGGAGGGACTACGAGCAGTACTTC; CDR3: CSVSGPGRDYEQYF
D: TRBD1; V: TRBV25-1; size: .; J: TRBJ2-2; DNA: TGTGCCAGCAGCCTACAGGGGTCGGTCTACACCGGGGAGCTGTTTTTT; CDR3: CASSLQGSVYTGELFF
D: .; V: TRBV14; size: many; J: TRBJ2-7; DNA: TGTGCCAGCAGCCGGGACCTGACTAACGAGCAGTACTTC; CDR3: CASSRDLTNEQYF
D: TRBD1; V: TRBV27; size: many; J: TRBJ2-7; DNA: TGTGCCAGCACCCCCAAAACGACAGGGCGCTACGAAGAGCAGTACTTC; CDR3: CASTPKTTGRYEEQYF
D: .; V: TRBV6-2/TRBV6-3; size: few; J: TRBJ2-5; DNA: TGTGCCAGCAGTTACCCAGAGACCCAGTACTTC; CDR3: CASSYPETQYF
D: .; V: TRBV2; size: .; J: TRBJ2-7; DNA: TGTGCCAGCAGGCGAACTAGGGGCTTTTCCTACGAGCAGTACTTC; CDR3: CASRRTRGFSYEQYF
D: .; V: TRBV3-1; size: many; J: TRBJ1-1; DNA: TGTGCCAGCAGCCAGTATCGGGGGATGAACACTGAAGCTTTCTTT; CDR3: CASSQYRGMNTEAFF
D: .; V: TRBV4-2; size: .; J: TRBJ2-2; DNA: TGTGCCAGCAGCCAAGATGGGGGGCTCGGCACCGGGGAGCTGTTTTTT; CDR3: CASSQDGGLGTGELFF
D: .; V: TRBV5-1; size: few; J: TRBJ2-5; DNA: TGCGCCAGCAGCTTGGACGGGGAACAAGAGACCCAGTACTTC; CDR3: CASSLDGEQETQYF
D: .; V: TRBV20-1; size: many; J: TRBJ2-1; DNA: TGCAGTGCTAGAGATCCTTTCAGGACGGGGAATGAGCAGTTCTTC; CDR3: CSARDPFRTGNEQFF
D: TRBD1; V: TRBV10-3; size: .; J: TRBJ1-5; DNA: TGTGCCATCAGTGATAGGGGGCGGGATCAGCCCCAGCATTTT; CDR3: CAISDRGRDQPQHF
D: TRBD1; V: TRBV20-1; size: once; J: TRBJ2-1; DNA: TGCAGTGCCTGGTCGGACAGGGGGCGGAATGAGCAGTTCTTC; CDR3: CSAWSDRGRNEQFF
D: TRBD2; V: TRBV30; size: many; J: TRBJ2-5; DNA: TGTGCCTGGAGTGGGACTAGCGGGACAGGGACCCAGTACTTC; CDR3: CAWSGTSGTGTQYF
D: .; V: TRBV5-1; size: many; J: TRBJ2-7; DNA: TGCGCCAGCAAGGGTGGCAGTTCCCCTGCCTACGGGCAGTACTTC; CDR3: CASKGGSSPAYGQYF
D: .; V: TRBV12-3/TRBV12-4; size: many; J: TRBJ2-6; DNA: TGTGCCAGCAGTTTCCTAGGGAGTGTGAGACCTGGGGCCAACGTCCTGACTTTC; CDR3: CASSFLGSVRPGANVLTF
D: .; V: TRBV6-1; size: few; J: TRBJ2-1; DNA: TGTGCCAGCGGATACGGACCCCCAGGCGATGAGCAGTTCTTC; CDR3: CASGYGPPGDEQFF
D: .; V: TRBV29-1; size: .; J: TRBJ2-5; DNA: TGCAGCCTTGTGGAAGGAGAGACCCAGTACTTC; CDR3: CSLVEGETQYF
D: TRBD1; V: TRBV28; size: .; J: TRBJ1-6; DNA: TGTGCCAGCAGACTGGGGACAGGGACCAATTCACCCCTCCACTTT; CDR3: CASRLGTGTNSPLHF
D: TRBD2; V: TRBV14; size: many; J: TRBJ2-3; DNA: TGTGCCAGCAGCGCATTGCGGGGGGCTCCCTCTAGCACAGATACGCAGTATTTT; CDR3: CASSALRGAPSSTDTQYF
D: .; V: TRBV28; size: many; J: TRBJ2-1; DNA: TGTGCCAGCAGTTTATCACCCAATGAGCAGTTCTTC; CDR3: CASSLSPNEQFF
D: TRBD1; V: TRBV28; size: many; J: TRBJ1-1; DNA: TGTGCCAGCAGTTTCGCACAGGGGAGTGAAGCTTTCTTT; CDR3: CASSFAQGSEAFF
D: TRBD2; V: TRBV7-3; size: many; J: TRBJ2-1; DNA: TGTGCCAGCAGCTTAACGCTAGCGGGGTACAATGAGCAGTTCTTC; CDR3: CASSLTLAGYNEQFF
D: .; V: TRBV4-1; size: many; J: TRBJ1-1; DNA: TGCGCCAGCAGCCAAAGATCCGGCAGTTTTGTAACTGAAGCTTTCTTT; CDR3: CASSQRSGSFVTEAFF
D: TRBD1; V: TRBV27; size: few; J: TRBJ1-2; DNA: TGTGCCAGCAGTTTATTTGCGACAGGGGTACGTGGCTACACCTTC; CDR3: CASSLFATGVRGYTF
D: TRBD1; V: TRBV28; size: many; J: TRBJ2-7; DNA: TGTGCCAGCAGTTTCCAGGACAGGGCCTCCTACGAGCAGTACTTC; CDR3: CASSFQDRASYEQYF